These T cell receptor beta chains were read from a single sample in a study of human T cells and chemical hapten exposure. MiXCR, applied by TCRdb to the RACE reads, yields one record per CDR3 protein. The sample has 99,000 or so distinct CDR3 sequences, about 10% seen once; the top ten hold around 3.1%. The source material was whole blood, sampled in connection with sensitization to the hapten diphenylcyclopropenone (DPC). The receptor set was obtained from a woman in her sixties with alopecia areata. Some clones in this sample may be carry-over from other donors' samples. Both conserved end residues are part of each CDR3. A D gene is named only where the DNA matches it firmly. Size tells how often a clone was seen (once, few, many) or the class of an expanded clone, and some rows leave it out.

v_gene	j_gene	d_gene	abundance	CDR3nt	CDR3aa
TRBV10-3	TRBJ2-3	-	many	TGTGCCATCAGACGACGGGGAGATACGCAGTATTTT	CAIRRRGDTQYF
TRBV5-1	TRBJ2-5	-	many	TGCGCCAGCAGCTTCCGGGGCCAAGAGACCCAGTACTTC	CASSFRGQETQYF
TRBV29-1	TRBJ1-1	-	many	TGCAGCGTGGGACACATGAACACTGAAGCTTTCTTT	CSVGHMNTEAFF
TRBV7-2	TRBJ1-2	TRBD1	few	TGTGCCAGCAGCTCAAATGAGAAGGGGGCGGTGGACTATGGCTACACCTTC	CASSSNEKGAVDYGYTF
TRBV7-9	TRBJ1-2	-	few	TGTGCCAGCAGCTCAGGTTATGACTATGGCTACACCTTC	CASSSGYDYGYTF
TRBV27	TRBJ2-6	-	many	TGTGCCAGCAGTTCGTACCTTCCTGGGGCCAACGTCCTGACTTTC	CASSSYLPGANVLTF
TRBV9	TRBJ2-7	-	many	TGTGCCAGCAGCGTAGGGACAGCCGTAGTCGACGAGCAGTACTTC	CASSVGTAVVDEQYF
TRBV12-3/TRBV12-4	TRBJ2-5	TRBD2	many	TGTGCCAGCAGTTTTCGGGGGGGTCCAGAGACCCAGTACTTC	CASSFRGGPETQYF
TRBV9	TRBJ1-5	-	many	TGTGCCAGCAGCGTAACCCTGGAGGGGCTGGATCAGCCCCAGCATTTT	CASSVTLEGLDQPQHF
TRBV6-5	TRBJ1-1	-	many	TGTGCCAGCAGTTACTCCTACCAGGGTGGCACTGAAGCTTTCTTT	CASSYSYQGGTEAFF
TRBV16	TRBJ2-7	-	many	TGTGCCAGCAGCCAAGGTTTCGGGGAGCAGTACTTC	CASSQGFGEQYF
TRBV9	TRBJ1-1	TRBD1	many	TGTGCCAGCAGCGTAATAATAGGGACAGGGGGAAACACTGAAGCTTTCTTT	CASSVIIGTGGNTEAFF
TRBV20-1	TRBJ1-3	-	many	TGCAGTGCTAGAGAGGGGTCAGGAAACACCATATATTTT	CSAREGSGNTIYF
TRBV7-8	TRBJ2-1	-	many	TGTGCCAGCAGCTTGTTAGGGATGGGGTACAATGAGCAGTTCTTC	CASSLLGMGYNEQFF
TRBV18	TRBJ2-3	-	-	TGTGCCAGCTCACCTCAAGACGGTAGCACAGATACGCAGTATTTT	CASSPQDGSTDTQYF
TRBV7-9	TRBJ1-2	TRBD1	-	TGTGCCAGCAGCGGGGGACAGTCCTACGGCTACACCTTC	CASSGGQSYGYTF
TRBV7-8	TRBJ1-5	-	many	TGTGCCAGCAGCTTAATGGAGCTAAATCAGCCCCAGCATTTT	CASSLMELNQPQHF
TRBV12-3/TRBV12-4	TRBJ2-1	-	few	TGTGCCAGCAGTTTCGCCGGGGTCCATGAGCAGTTCTTC	CASSFAGVHEQFF
TRBV19	TRBJ2-3	-	many	TGTGCCGTGGGTAGCCGCGTAGATACGCAGTATTTT	CAVGSRVDTQYF
TRBV20-1	TRBJ2-1	TRBD1	few	TGCAGTGCTAGAGACGGGACAGGGGGCGCAGGCTGGGTCTACAATGAGCAGTTCTTC	CSARDGTGGAGWVYNEQFF
TRBV29-1	TRBJ1-2	TRBD1	-	TGCAGCGTTTCCGGACAGGGCCCGTATGGCTACACCTTC	CSVSGQGPYGYTF
TRBV29-1	TRBJ2-7	TRBD2	many	TGCAGCGTTGAGGCTAGCGGGGGCTACGAGCAGTACTTC	CSVEASGGYEQYF
TRBV20-1	TRBJ1-1	-	many	TGCAGTGCCAAAAAGAACACTGAAGCTTTCTTT	CSAKKNTEAFF
TRBV21-1	TRBJ1-2	-	-	TGTGCCAGCAGCCAGGTTTTTTCCGACAGGCGCACGAACTATGGCTACACCTTC	CASSQVFSDRRTNYGYTF
TRBV3-1	TRBJ2-1	-	many	TGTGCCAGCAGCCAAGGTATTAGTCTTGGTGAGCAGTTCTTC	CASSQGISLGEQFF
TRBV14	TRBJ2-1	-	many	TGTGCCAGCAGCCGCAACAGGACTAAAAGGGGTGAGCAGTTCTTC	CASSRNRTKRGEQFF
TRBV30	TRBJ1-1	-	many	TGTGCCTGGAGTGTAGCTTGGTCCACTGAAGCTTTCTTT	CAWSVAWSTEAFF
TRBV7-9	TRBJ2-7	TRBD2	many	TGTGCCAGCAGCTTAGGGGCGGGGGCCTACGAGCAGTACTTC	CASSLGAGAYEQYF
TRBV5-5	TRBJ2-7	TRBD1	-	TGTGCCAGCAGCTTACAGGGGCAGGGGACCTGCGAGCAGTACTTC	CASSLQGQGTCEQYF
TRBV7-9	TRBJ2-3	TRBD1	-	TGTGCCAGCAGCTTAGATGGACAGGGAATGGACACAGATACGCAGTATTTT	CASSLDGQGMDTDTQYF
TRBV7-6	TRBJ2-5	-	many	TGTGCCAGCAGGACGCGAGGGGAAGAGACCCAGTACTTC	CASRTRGEETQYF
TRBV6-6	TRBJ1-2	-	few	TGTGCCAGCACCCACCCCGCCACCAACGGCTACACCTTC	CASTHPATNGYTF
TRBV9	TRBJ1-3	-	few	TGTGCCAGCAGCGTAGGCGGCCCTGGAAACACCATATATTTT	CASSVGGPGNTIYF
TRBV7-2	TRBJ2-3	-	-	TGTGCCAGCAGCCAACAATACACAGATACGCAGTATTTT	CASSQQYTDTQYF
TRBV5-1	TRBJ2-3	TRBD2	many	TGCGCCAGCAGCTTGGCCCCTAGCGGATTCGCTAGCACAGATACGCAGTATTTT	CASSLAPSGFASTDTQYF
TRBV19	TRBJ1-2	-	many	TGTGCCAGTGTGCAGGGAAACCGCTATGGCTACACCTTC	CASVQGNRYGYTF
TRBV5-1	TRBJ2-7	-	-	TGCGCCAGCAGCCCCCTCGGAAACCTAGGCTACGAGCAGTACTTC	CASSPLGNLGYEQYF
TRBV11-2	TRBJ2-7	TRBD2	many	TGTGCCAGCAGCGCCAAAACTAGCGGTCCCTACGAGCAGTACTTC	CASSAKTSGPYEQYF
TRBV11-1	TRBJ2-7	TRBD1	-	TGTGCCAGCAGCGGGTCCGGGACAGCGGTCAGTAGGAAGTACTTC	CASSGSGTAVSRKYF
TRBV20-1	TRBJ2-1	-	few	TGCAGTGCTAGAGGGGTGATAAACAATGAGCAGTTCTTC	CSARGVINNEQFF
TRBV5-1	TRBJ2-2	-	many	TGCGCCAGCAGCTTGAGGCTAGGGAACACCGGGGAGCTGTTTTTT	CASSLRLGNTGELFF
TRBV27	TRBJ1-2	-	many	TGTGCCAGCAGCACGACTGGGGCGGTCTATGGCTACACCTTC	CASSTTGAVYGYTF
TRBV20-1	TRBJ1-5	-	many	TGCAGTGCGGTGGGGACGGAAAATCAGCCCCAGCATTTT	CSAVGTENQPQHF
TRBV7-3	TRBJ2-1	-	-	TGTGCCAGCAGCTTTTTTCCGGGACACCCCCGCGGTAATGAGCAGTTCTTC	CASSFFPGHPRGNEQFF
TRBV11-2	TRBJ2-6	-	-	TGTGCCAGCAGCTTAAACCCCAGCGGCGATTCTGGGGCCAACGTCCTGACTTTC	CASSLNPSGDSGANVLTF
TRBV7-9	TRBJ1-2	-	many	TGTGCCAGCAGCTTAATGTTAGGAACCTACACCTTC	CASSLMLGTYTF
TRBV11-2	TRBJ2-7	-	many	TGTGCCAGCAATACCGACGGACTGTTCTCCTACGAGCAGTACTTC	CASNTDGLFSYEQYF
TRBV7-2	TRBJ1-1	-	-	TGTGCCAGCAGCTCGGGGTGGGGCACTGAAGCTTTCTTT	CASSSGWGTEAFF
TRBV7-2	TRBJ2-3	-	few	TGTGCCAGCAGCACGGGTAGACGGTATTTT	CASSTGRRYF